Detailed here is one T cell receptor beta chain. The table came from immunoSEQ multiplex PCR; TCRdb's copy has only in-frame clones and leaves some out. The sample shows more than 85,000 clones, over 70% of them seen only once. The sample comes from a study of blood T cell repertoires in COVID-19. Overall study: The United States, Italy and Spain supplied acute and convalescent COVID-19 samples.

The CDR3 spans 15 residues. V was clipped by 5 bases and J by 9 bases; unmatched bases: 9. CDR1 and CDR2 (germline): SGHTA, FQGTGA. The V gene is TRBV7-3, the J gene TRBJ2-5, with 13 positions matching TRBD2. What was sequenced was peripheral blood. The receptor was isolated from a man at least 80 years old with active or convalescent COVID-19. CDR3 amino acids: CASSPGLAGPGSQYF. CDR3 sequence (DNA): TGTGCCAGCAGCCCGGGACTAGCGGGACCTGGGTCCCAGTACTTC.